This T cell receptor (beta chain) was observed in a study of blood T cell repertoires in COVID-19 (dated by TCRdb to the early 2020s). At the level of the whole study: Collaborator samples came from the United States, Italy and Spain and covered acute and convalescent phases of COVID-19. The dataset comprised deeply sampled blood TCRbeta repertoires from subjects exposed to, actively infected with, or recovered from COVID-19. A de-identified subject ID, COVID-19 status, age in years and sex were almost always included in the sample metadata. The samples were drawn from the first 160 participants of the ongoing ImmuneRACE study and from 950 to 1,500 subjects provided by 6 global collaborators. The repertoires were released in a freely available public database meant as a resource for research on the immune response to SARS-CoV-2. HLA class I and class II types, where available, came from metadata supplied by the sample provider rather than from assay-based typing. The prospective study material was composed of cDNA or gDNA derived from T cells, B-cell-depleted T cells, or PBMCs. What the authors observed across the whole study: How much clinical and demographic metadata was included differed by source and by participant, and the metadata was provided uncurated.

Turning to this clone: Its antigen remains undetermined. Within one base of it there is no much larger clone, and no base qualities were kept.

Spanning cysteine to phenylalanine, the CDR3 consists of 15 amino acids. Of the read, only the CDR3 DNA is kept; its 45 bases are in frame from base 1. As encoded in the germline V gene, CDR1 is LGHNA while CDR2 is YSLEER. At the junction V is shortened by 0 bases and J by 4 bases, with 9 bases in between. TCRbeta CDR3 regions were amplified from genomic DNA by means of the immunoSEQ Assay, a bias-controlled multiplex PCR. The authors' pipeline ran thus. The number of nucleated cells in each sample was estimated from the amplification of reference gene primers within the assay. To quantify the absolute abundance of each unique TCRbeta CDR3 rearrangement, sequence reads were collapsed and filtered. Productive Simpson clonality was computed per sample as the square root of Simpson's diversity index over productive rearrangements. The immuneACCESS repertoire file appears here via TCRdb, limited to in-frame rearrangements. These files lack a portion of the clones; in checked studies, under half of the deficit traces to unresolved V genes, and the cause of the others is not known. Clone size and V and J calls were adopted from that table, with D and trimming inferred from the DNA. The sample records roughly 160,000 clones, under 95% of which are singletons. Jointly, the top ten make up 4.5% to 5% of the sample.

In Seattle, one collaborating source enrolled patients while the infection was active and tracked those patients longitudinally over the course of disease. The collaborating institutions used their own protocols to collect whole blood in K2EDTA tubes. For TCRbeta analysis, collaborator samples were shipped as frozen whole blood, as isolated PBMCs, or as DNA extracted from either sample type. This chain joins TRBV4-3 to TRBJ2-2; matching of 5 bases hints at TRBD1 as the D gene. This receptor was obtained from a man in his late teens or twenties with COVID-19, enrolled during active disease. Sequenced: peripheral blood. The DNA is as follows: TGCGCCAGCAGCCAAGATAGGCAGGGCACCGGGGAGCTGTTTTTT. The translation is CASSQDRQGTGELFF.